The clone carrying this TCR beta chain was detected ten times or more. This table comes from immunoSEQ multiplex PCR, and its TCRdb copy is limited to in-frame clones, with some not included. The sample yields 85,000 to 100,000 clones, 68% seen once. The data stem from a study of shared clonotypes between healthy human individuals. Trimming left V 3 bases short and J 2 bases short, with 11 bases between. CDR3 length: 15 amino acids. CDR1 is LNHNV, CDR2 YYDKDF, per germline (reference sequence). V and J are TRBV15 and TRBJ2-4, with D unclear. This receptor was identified in a man aged 30-40 years in good health. Sequencing was performed on memory CD8+ T cells sorted from blood. The subset was: CD45RO+ cells pooled with CCR7-negative TemRA cells. CDR3 in amino acids: CATSSIVLSKNIQYF. In DNA, the CDR3 is TGTGCCACCAGCAGCATAGTGCTTTCCAAAAACATTCAGTACTTC.